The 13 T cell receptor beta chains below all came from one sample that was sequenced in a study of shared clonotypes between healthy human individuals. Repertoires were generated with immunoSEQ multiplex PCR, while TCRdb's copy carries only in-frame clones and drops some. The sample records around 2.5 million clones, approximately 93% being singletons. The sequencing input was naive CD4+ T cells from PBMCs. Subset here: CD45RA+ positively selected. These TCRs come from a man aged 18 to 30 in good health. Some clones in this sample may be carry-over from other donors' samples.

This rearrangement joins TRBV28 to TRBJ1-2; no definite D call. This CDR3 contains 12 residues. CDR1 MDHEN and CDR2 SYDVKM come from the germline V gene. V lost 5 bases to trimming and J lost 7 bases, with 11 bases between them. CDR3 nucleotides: TGTGCCAGCAGTGAGGGATTACCTGGCTACACCTTC. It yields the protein CASSEGLPGYTF.

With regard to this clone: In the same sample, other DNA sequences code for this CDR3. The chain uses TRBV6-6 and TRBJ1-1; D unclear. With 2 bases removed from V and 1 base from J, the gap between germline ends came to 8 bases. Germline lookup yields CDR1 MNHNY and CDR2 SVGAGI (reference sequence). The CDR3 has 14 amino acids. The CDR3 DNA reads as TGTGCCAGCAGTTACCCACCGGAGAACACTGAAGCTTTCTTT. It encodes CASSYPPENTEAFF.

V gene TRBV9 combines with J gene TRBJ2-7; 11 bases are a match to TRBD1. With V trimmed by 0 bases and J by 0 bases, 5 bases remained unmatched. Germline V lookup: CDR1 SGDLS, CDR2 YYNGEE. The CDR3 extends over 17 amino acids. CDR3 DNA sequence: TGTGCCAGCAGCGTAGGGGGGACAGGGGGACGCTCCTACGAGCAGTACTTC. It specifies CASSVGGTGGRSYEQYF.

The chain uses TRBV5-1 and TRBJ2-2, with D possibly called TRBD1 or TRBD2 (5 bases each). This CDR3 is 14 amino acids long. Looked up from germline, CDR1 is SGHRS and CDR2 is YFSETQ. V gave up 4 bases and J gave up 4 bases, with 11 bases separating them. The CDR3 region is CASSAGATTGELFF. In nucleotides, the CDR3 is TGCGCCAGCAGCGCCGGGGCGACCACCGGGGAGCTGTTTTTT.

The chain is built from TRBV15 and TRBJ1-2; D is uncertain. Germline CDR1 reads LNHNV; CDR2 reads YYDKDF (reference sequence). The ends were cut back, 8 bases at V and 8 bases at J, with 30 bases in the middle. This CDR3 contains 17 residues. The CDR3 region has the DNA TGTGCCACCGGGTCGTTGGGCGCGGATCCCCTGAAAGGGGGCTACACCTTC. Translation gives CATGSLGADPLKGGYTF.

The CDR3 DNA reads as TGTGCCGGTCTAGCGGGAGACAGGGACAATGAGCAGTTCTTC. This sequence encodes CAGLAGDRDNEQFF. The V and J genes are TRBV2 and TRBJ2-1; 10 bases line up with TRBD2. V lost 11 bases to trimming and J lost 5 bases; unmatched junction nucleotides: 9. The CDR3 consists of 14 residues. CDR1 SNHLY and CDR2 FYNNEI come from the germline V gene. The full variable domain, with the rest looked up from reference TRBV2 and TRBJ2-1, is EPEVTQTPSHQVTQMGQEVILRCVPISNHLYFYWYRQILGQKVEFLVSFYNNEISEKSEIFDDQFSVERPDGSNFTLKIRSTKLEDSAMYFCAGLAGDRDNEQFFGPGTRLTVL.

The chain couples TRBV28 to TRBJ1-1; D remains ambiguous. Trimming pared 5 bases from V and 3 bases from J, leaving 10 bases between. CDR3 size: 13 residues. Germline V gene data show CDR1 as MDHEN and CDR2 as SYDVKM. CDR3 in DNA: TGTGCCAGCAGTACGACGGTTGACACTGAAGCTTTCTTT. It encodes CASSTTVDTEAFF.

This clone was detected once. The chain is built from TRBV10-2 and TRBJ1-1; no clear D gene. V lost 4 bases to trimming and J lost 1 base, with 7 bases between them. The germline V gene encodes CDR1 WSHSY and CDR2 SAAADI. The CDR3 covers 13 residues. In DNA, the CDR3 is TGCGCCAGCAGTGCTACGGGGAACACTGAAGCTTTCTTT. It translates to CASSATGNTEAFF.

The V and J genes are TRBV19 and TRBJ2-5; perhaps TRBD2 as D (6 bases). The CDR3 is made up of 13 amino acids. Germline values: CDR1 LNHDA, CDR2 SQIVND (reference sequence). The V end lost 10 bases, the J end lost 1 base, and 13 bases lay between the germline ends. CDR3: CATRRAGQETQYF. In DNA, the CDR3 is TGTGCCACCCGCAGAGCGGGCCAAGAGACCCAGTACTTC.

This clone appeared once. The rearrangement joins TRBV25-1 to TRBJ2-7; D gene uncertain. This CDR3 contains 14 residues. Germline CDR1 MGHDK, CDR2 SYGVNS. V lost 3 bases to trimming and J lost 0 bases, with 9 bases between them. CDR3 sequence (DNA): TGTGCCAGCAGTGACGTGAGGAGCTCCTACGAGCAGTACTTC. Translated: CASSDVRSSYEQYF.

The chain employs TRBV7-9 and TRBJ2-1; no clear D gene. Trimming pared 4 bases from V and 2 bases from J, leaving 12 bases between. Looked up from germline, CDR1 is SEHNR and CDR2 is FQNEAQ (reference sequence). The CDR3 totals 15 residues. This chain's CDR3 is CASSYGPAAYNEQFF. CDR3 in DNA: TGTGCCAGCAGCTACGGCCCGGCGGCCTACAATGAGCAGTTCTTC.

The DNA of the CDR3 is TGCGCCAGCGGAACCGAGGGACTCCCATACAATGAGCAGTTCTTC. Translated, it gives CASGTEGLPYNEQFF. The gene calls are TRBV5-1 and TRBJ2-1; D possibly corresponds to TRBD2 (6 bases). The CDR3 sequence is 15 residues long. Trimming stripped 7 bases from V and 4 bases from J, with 18 bases between. The germline CDR1 and CDR2 sequences are SGHRS and YFSETQ.

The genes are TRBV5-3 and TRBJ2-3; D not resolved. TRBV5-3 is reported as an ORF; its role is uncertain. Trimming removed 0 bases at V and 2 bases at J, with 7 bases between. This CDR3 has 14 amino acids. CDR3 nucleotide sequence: TGTGCCAGAAGCTTGGGTGTAGCCACAGATACGCAGTATTTT. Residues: CARSLGVATDTQYF.